The rows below give T cell receptor beta chains drawn from one sample of a study of T cell responses to AZD1222 COVID-19 vaccine. The protocol was immunoSEQ multiplex PCR, while the TCRdb copy is restricted to in-frame clones and leaves out a portion. Counted here are roughly 80,000 clones, roughly 87% occurring once; the ten biggest clones make up under 14%. The source was peripheral blood, collected 28 days after the second AZD1222 dose. Receptors originate from an adult who received the AZD1222 COVID-19 vaccine. The conserved cysteine and the conserved F or W are not part of the CDR3 here. The D gene is left open where the match is weak.

CDR3aa | j_gene | v_gene | d_gene
SVEDRGGYYGYT | TRBJ1-2 | TRBV29-1 | TRBD1
ASSQDLAGRNTGELF | TRBJ2-2 | TRBV3-1/TRBV3-2 | NA
ASSQDFRGAGNTQY | TRBJ2-3 | TRBV4-3 | NA
ASSFALVLAVNNSPLH | TRBJ1-6 | TRBV28 | NA
ASSGLGGPHYEQY | TRBJ2-7 | TRBV28 | NA
ASSQSSGGAYEQY | TRBJ2-7 | TRBV4-3 | TRBD2
ASSPSQTRGYT | TRBJ1-2 | TRBV19 | NA
ASSYPLGTGSYEQY | TRBJ2-7 | TRBV6-5 | TRBD1
ASSLVWGADEQF | TRBJ2-1 | TRBV7-6 | NA
ASSEVNNRASYEQY | TRBJ2-7 | TRBV4-3 | NA
ASSQDWAGGPPF | TRBJ2-1 | TRBV14 | NA
ASSYGTGITYEQY | TRBJ2-7 | TRBV27 | NA
ASSDRGREQY | TRBJ2-7 | TRBV6-1 | TRBD1
ASSQAESEF | TRBJ1-1 | TRBV3-1/TRBV3-2 | NA
ASSSGLESHNEQF | TRBJ2-1 | TRBV7-3 | TRBD2
ASSLGPTSYEQY | TRBJ2-7 | TRBV11-2 | NA
ASSQYKAAGGAYEQY | TRBJ2-7 | TRBV4-3 | TRBD2
ASSFGPEANSPLH | TRBJ1-6 | TRBV9 | NA
ASRQGAGNQPQH | TRBJ1-5 | TRBV6-6 | TRBD1
SVRGGVPDTQY | TRBJ2-3 | TRBV29-1 | TRBD2
ASSFGGTNYGYT | TRBJ1-2 | TRBV5-1 | NA
ASSLRLAGEETQY | TRBJ2-5 | TRBV5-4 | TRBD2
ASSRGARETQY | TRBJ2-5 | TRBV5-1 | NA
ASSFLSGANVLT | TRBJ2-6 | TRBV19 | NA
ASSPRSDILNQPQH | TRBJ1-5 | TRBV19 | NA
ASSLDRGREQY | TRBJ2-7 | TRBV6-5 | TRBD1
ASFPGPSTDTQY | TRBJ2-3 | TRBV2 | NA
ASSESTSRSSYEQY | TRBJ2-7 | TRBV10-2 | TRBD2
AISVEERTEAF | TRBJ1-1 | TRBV10-3 | NA